A single sample gave rise to the 10 T cell receptor beta chains below, sequenced in a study of T-cell memory formation after mild COVID-19. TCRdb recomputed calls from the 5' RACE reads with MiXCR, one row per CDR3 protein. In the table there are approximately 190,000 distinct CDR3 sequences, about 16% of which are singletons. Sequencing input: PBMCs or a T cell subset sorted from them (not recorded which). These receptors were taken from an adult woman who had mild COVID-19 (a few samples of this study predate the infection). Cell type and time point are not known.

This clonotype was counted a few times. The rearrangement joins TRBV20-1 to TRBJ1-5, with a possible D match to TRBD1 (6 bases). The CDR3 extends over 13 amino acids. Germline V lookup: CDR1 DFQATT, CDR2 SNEGSKA (reference sequence). V was trimmed by 6 bases and J by 2 bases, leaving 11 bases between them. The CDR3 DNA sequence: TGCAGTGCCAAGGACAGTCGCAATCAGCCCCAGCATTTT. This sequence encodes CSAKDSRNQPQHF.

V gene TRBV11-3 combines with J gene TRBJ2-1; TRBD2 might be the D (5 bases). Looked up from germline, CDR1 is SGHNT and CDR2 is YENEEA. Trimming took off 11 bases at V and 4 bases at J, with 18 bases between the two ends. The CDR3 loop spans 14 amino acids. The CDR3 coding sequence is TGTGCCGATCTGAGGACTCTCCAATACAATGAGCAGTTCTTC. Its translation is CADLRTLQYNEQFF.

The chain couples TRBV7-2 to TRBJ1-2, with D perhaps matching TRBD1 (6 bases). CDR3 length equals 15 residues. V was pared by 3 bases and J by 2 bases, with 13 bases between. Germline loops: CDR1 SGHTA, CDR2 FQGNSA. CDR3 loop: CASSLRDTRNYGYTF. For the CDR3, the DNA is TGTGCCAGCAGCTTGCGGGACACGAGAAACTATGGCTACACCTTC.

This clonotype was seen only a few times. The J gene is TRBJ2-6, the V gene TRBV29-1; no clear D gene. Looked up from germline, CDR1 is SQVTM and CDR2 is ANQGSEA. CDR3 length: 12 residues. V gave up 4 bases and J gave up 4 bases, with 5 bases separating them. CDR3 sequence reads: CSVGTGANVLTF. CDR3 bases: TGCAGCGTTGGGACCGGGGCCAACGTCCTGACTTTC.

The chain links TRBV24-1 to TRBJ2-1; TRBD2 matches 9 bases. The length of the CDR3 is 14 residues. Unmatched junction bases numbered 7, after V lost 9 bases and J lost 5 bases. The V gene's germline CDR1 is KGHDR and CDR2 SFDVKD. The CDR3 DNA sequence: TGTGCCACCGGCCCAAGCGGGGGGAACAATGAGCAGTTCTTC. This codes for CATGPSGGNNEQFF.

This clonotype was observed a handful of times. The chain links TRBV12-3 or TRBV12-4 to TRBJ2-5, with D maybe TRBD1 (6 bases). CDR3 length: 14 residues. Trimming removed 8 bases at V and 1 base at J, with 14 bases between. The CDR3 sequence: CASGWTASQETQYF. The CDR3 coding sequence is TGTGCCAGCGGTTGGACAGCCTCCCAAGAGACCCAGTACTTC.

This clonotype was counted between two and nine times. The CDR3 nucleotides are TGTGCCAGCAGCCCTGACAGGATCGGTTCCTATAATTCACCCCTCCACTTT. Translated, it gives CASSPDRIGSYNSPLHF. The J gene is TRBJ1-6, the V gene TRBV7-9, with D perhaps matching TRBD1 (6 bases). There are 17 residues in the CDR3. Trimming cost V 5 bases and J 1 base, with 15 bases left between them. The germline CDR1 and CDR2 sequences are SEHNR and FQNEAQ (reference sequence).

Many counts were recorded for this clonotype. The genes are TRBV5-1 and TRBJ2-3; TRBD2 matches at 11 bases. J lost 6 bases, V lost 3 bases, and 9 bases had no gene match. Germline assignment: CDR1 SGHRS and CDR2 YFSETQ. The CDR3 has 16 residues. The CDR3 DNA reads as TGCGCCAGCAGCTATACCACTAGCGGGAGTTCGGATACGCAGTATTTT. Translating gives CASSYTTSGSSDTQYF.

This chain joins TRBV4-1 and TRBJ2-5, with 10 bases lining up with TRBD2. The CDR3 consists of 19 residues. V shed 4 bases and J 4 bases; nucleotides not matched to a gene: 18. From germline, CDR1 is MGHRA and CDR2 YSYEKL. Here the CDR3 reads CASSPGLAGVPSGRETQYF. The CDR3 region has the DNA TGCGCCAGCAGCCCCGGGCTAGCGGGGGTCCCATCCGGAAGAGAGACCCAGTACTTC.

The chain is built from TRBV5-1 and TRBJ1-2; no reliable D call. Germline CDR1 is SGHRS and CDR2 is YFSETQ. CDR3 size: 14 residues. V was trimmed by 2 bases and J by 7 bases, leaving 15 bases between them. The CDR3 reads CASSFRSEALGYTF. The CDR3 nucleotides are TGCGCCAGCAGCTTTCGTAGTGAGGCTCTTGGCTACACCTTC.